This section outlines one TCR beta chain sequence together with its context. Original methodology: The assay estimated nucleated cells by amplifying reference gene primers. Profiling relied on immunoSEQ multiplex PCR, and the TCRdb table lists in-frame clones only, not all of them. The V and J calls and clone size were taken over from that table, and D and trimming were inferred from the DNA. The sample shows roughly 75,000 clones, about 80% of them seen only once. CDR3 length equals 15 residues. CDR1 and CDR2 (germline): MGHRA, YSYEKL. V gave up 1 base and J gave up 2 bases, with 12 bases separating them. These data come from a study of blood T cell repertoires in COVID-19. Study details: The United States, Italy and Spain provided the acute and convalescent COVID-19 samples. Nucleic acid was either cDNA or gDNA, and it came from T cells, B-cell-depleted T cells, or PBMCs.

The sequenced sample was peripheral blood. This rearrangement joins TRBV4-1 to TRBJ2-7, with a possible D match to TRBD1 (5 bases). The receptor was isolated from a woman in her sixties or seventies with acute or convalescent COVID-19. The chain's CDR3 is CASSQGPRTPYEQYF. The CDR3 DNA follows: TGCGCCAGCAGCCAAGGACCACGGACACCCTACGAGCAGTACTTC.